This T cell receptor beta chain was obtained from a study of Ad26.COV2.S vaccination and SARS-CoV-2 variants. The table came from immunoSEQ multiplex PCR; TCRdb's copy has only in-frame clones and leaves some out. This sample has about 350,000 clones, with about 90% found just once. Broader study findings: After vaccination, substantial breadth of spike-specific CD8+ and CD4+ responses was reported. Placebo recipients showed lower spike-specific TCR breadth than vaccinees. Assessments of TCR breadth and depth may have underestimated the total T cell responses. Similar non-spike TCR breadth was seen in vaccine and placebo recipients.

About this clone itself: The antigen is undetermined.

V lost 5 bases and J lost 3; bases outside the gene matches: 2. The V gene's germline CDR1 is SEHNR and CDR2 FQNEAQ (reference sequence). This CDR3 spans 13 amino acids. The input for sequencing was peripheral blood, taken after recovery from COVID-19. The chain recombines TRBV7-9 with TRBJ1-2; 8 positions agree with TRBD1. The TCR sequence derives from a human donor who had recovered from COVID-19. CDR3 DNA sequence: TGTGCCAGCAGCCTGGGACAGGACTATGGCTACACCTTC. It codes for CASSLGQDYGYTF.